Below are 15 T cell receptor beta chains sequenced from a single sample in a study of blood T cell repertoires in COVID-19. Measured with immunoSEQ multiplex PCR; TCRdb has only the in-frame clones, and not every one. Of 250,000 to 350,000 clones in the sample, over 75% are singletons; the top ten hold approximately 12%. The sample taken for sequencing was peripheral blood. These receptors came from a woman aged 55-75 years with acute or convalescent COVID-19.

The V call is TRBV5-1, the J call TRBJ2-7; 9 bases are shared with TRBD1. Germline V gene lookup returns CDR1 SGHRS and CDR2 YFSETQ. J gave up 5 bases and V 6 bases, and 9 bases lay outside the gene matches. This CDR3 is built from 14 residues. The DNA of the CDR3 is TGCGCCAGCAATTCGGGACAGGGTTTACACGAGCAGTACTTC. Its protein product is CASNSGQGLHEQYF.

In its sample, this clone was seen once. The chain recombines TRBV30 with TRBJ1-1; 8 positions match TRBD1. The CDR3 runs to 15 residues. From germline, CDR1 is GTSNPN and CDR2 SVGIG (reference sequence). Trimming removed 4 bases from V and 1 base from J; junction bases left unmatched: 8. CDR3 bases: TGTGCCTGGAACGCCGGACAGGGCAAGAACACTGAAGCTTTCTTT. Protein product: CAWNAGQGKNTEAFF.

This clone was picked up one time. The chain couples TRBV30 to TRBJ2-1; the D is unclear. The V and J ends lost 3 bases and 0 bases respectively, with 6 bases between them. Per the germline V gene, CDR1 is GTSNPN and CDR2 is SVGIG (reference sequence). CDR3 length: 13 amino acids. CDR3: CAWSPNSYNEQFF. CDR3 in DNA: TGTGCCTGGAGCCCTAACTCCTACAATGAGCAGTTCTTC. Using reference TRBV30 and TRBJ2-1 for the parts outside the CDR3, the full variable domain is SQTIHQWPATLVQPVGSPLSLECTVEGTSNPNLYWYRQAAGRGLQLLFYSVGIGQISSEVPQNLSASRPQDRQFILSSKKLLLSDSGFYLCAWSPNSYNEQFFGPGTRLTVL.

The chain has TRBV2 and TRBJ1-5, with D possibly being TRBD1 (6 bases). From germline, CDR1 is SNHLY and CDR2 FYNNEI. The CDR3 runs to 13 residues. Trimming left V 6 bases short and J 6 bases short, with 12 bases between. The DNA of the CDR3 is TGTGCCAGCAGGGGGCGGGGGCCTCAGCCCCAGCATTTT. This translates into CASRGRGPQPQHF.

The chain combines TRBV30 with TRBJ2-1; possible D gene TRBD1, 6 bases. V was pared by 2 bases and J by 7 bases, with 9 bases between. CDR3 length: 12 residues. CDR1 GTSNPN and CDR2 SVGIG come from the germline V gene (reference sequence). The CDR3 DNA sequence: TGTGCCTGGAGTCGACAGGTGAATGAGCAGTTCTTC. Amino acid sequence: CAWSRQVNEQFF. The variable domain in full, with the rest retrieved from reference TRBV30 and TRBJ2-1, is SQTIHQWPATLVQPVGSPLSLECTVEGTSNPNLYWYRQAAGRGLQLLFYSVGIGQISSEVPQNLSASRPQDRQFILSSKKLLLSDSGFYLCAWSRQVNEQFFGPGTRLTVL.

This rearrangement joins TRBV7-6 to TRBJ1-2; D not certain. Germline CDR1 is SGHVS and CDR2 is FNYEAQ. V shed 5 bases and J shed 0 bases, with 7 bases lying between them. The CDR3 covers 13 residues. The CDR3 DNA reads TGTGCCAGCAGCCCCCCAGCTAACTATGGCTACACCTTC. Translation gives CASSPPANYGYTF.

The CDR3 loop is CASSGDRVLIMNTEAFF. CDR3 coding DNA: TGTGCCAGCAGTGGGGACAGGGTTCTCATCATGAACACTGAAGCTTTCTTT. The chain uses TRBV2 and TRBJ1-1; TRBD1 aligns across 9 bases. V shed 4 bases, J shed 0 bases, and the junction held 9 bases outside the gene matches. Germline CDR1 is SNHLY and CDR2 is FYNNEI. The CDR3 spans 17 residues. The full variable domain, rest sourced from reference TRBV2 and TRBJ1-1, is EPEVTQTPSHQVTQMGQEVILRCVPISNHLYFYWYRQILGQKVEFLVSFYNNEISEKSEIFDDQFSVERPDGSNFTLKIRSTKLEDSAMYFCASSGDRVLIMNTEAFFGQGTRLTVV.

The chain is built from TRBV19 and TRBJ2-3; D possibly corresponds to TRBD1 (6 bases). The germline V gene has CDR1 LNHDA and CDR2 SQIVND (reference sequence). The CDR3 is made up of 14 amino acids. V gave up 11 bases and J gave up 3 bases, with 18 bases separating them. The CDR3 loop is CAGNQGIGTDTQYF. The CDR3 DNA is TGTGCCGGCAACCAGGGGATTGGAACAGATACGCAGTATTTT.

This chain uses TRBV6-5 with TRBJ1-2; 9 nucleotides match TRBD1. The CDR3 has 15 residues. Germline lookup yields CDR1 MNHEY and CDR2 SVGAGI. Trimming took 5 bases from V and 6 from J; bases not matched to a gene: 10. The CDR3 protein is CASSPRPDRGHGYTF. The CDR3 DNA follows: TGTGCCAGCAGTCCCCGCCCGGACAGGGGCCATGGCTACACCTTC.

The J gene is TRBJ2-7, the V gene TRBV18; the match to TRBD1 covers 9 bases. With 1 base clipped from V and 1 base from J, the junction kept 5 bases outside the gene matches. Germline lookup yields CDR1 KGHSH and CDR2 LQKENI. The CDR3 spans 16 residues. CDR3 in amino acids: CASSPLGTGSSYEQYF. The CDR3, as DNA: TGTGCCAGCTCACCACTTGGGACAGGGAGTTCCTACGAGCAGTACTTC.

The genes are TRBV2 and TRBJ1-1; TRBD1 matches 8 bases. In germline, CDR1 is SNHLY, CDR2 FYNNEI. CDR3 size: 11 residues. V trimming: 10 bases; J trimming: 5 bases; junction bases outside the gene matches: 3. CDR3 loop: CATGGGTEAFF. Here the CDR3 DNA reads TGTGCCACAGGGGGCGGGACTGAAGCTTTCTTT.

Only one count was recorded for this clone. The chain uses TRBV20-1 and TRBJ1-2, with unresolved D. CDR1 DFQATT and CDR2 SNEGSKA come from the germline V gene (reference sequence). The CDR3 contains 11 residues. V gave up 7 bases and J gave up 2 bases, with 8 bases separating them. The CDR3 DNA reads TGCAGTGTTGAGGTGAACTATGGCTACACCTTC. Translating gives CSVEVNYGYTF.

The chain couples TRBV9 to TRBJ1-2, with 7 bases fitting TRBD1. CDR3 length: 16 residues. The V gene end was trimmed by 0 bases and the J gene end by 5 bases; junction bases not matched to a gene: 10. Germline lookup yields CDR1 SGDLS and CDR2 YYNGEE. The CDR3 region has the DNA TGTGCCAGCAGCGTAGGGGACAGAGTCTCGGGGTATGGCTACACCTTC. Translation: CASSVGDRVSGYGYTF.

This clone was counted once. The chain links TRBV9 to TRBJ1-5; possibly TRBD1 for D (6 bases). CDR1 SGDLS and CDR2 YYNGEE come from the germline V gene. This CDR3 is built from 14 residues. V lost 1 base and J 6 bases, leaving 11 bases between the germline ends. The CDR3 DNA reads TGTGCCAGCAGCGTATCAGGGGAATCTCAGCCCCAGCATTTT. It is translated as CASSVSGESQPQHF.

The CDR3 region has the DNA TGTGCCAGCAGCCAAGAGGGCCCCAACTATGGCTACACCTTC. As protein: CASSQEGPNYGYTF. The chain joins TRBV3-1 (or the pseudogene TRBV3-2) to TRBJ1-2; no definite D call. CDR1 LGHDT and CDR2 YNNKEL come from the germline V gene (reference sequence). V dropped 0 bases and J dropped 2 bases, with 7 bases sitting between them. This CDR3 is 14 amino acids long.